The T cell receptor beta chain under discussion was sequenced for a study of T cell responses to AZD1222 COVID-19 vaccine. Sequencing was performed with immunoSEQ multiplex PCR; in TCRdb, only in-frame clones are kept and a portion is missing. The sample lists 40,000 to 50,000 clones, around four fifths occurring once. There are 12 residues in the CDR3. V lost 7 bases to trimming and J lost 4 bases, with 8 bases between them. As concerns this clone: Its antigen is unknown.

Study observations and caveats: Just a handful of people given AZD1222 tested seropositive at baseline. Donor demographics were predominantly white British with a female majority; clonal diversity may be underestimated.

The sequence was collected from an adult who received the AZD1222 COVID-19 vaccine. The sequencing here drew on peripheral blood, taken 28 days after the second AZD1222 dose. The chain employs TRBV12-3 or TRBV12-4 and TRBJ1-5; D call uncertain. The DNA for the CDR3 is TGTGCCAGCACCCGTTTGAATCAGCCCCAGCATTTT. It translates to CASTRLNQPQHF.